The clone carrying this T cell receptor beta chain was seen a handful of times. The antigen remains unidentified. This sample was included in a study of response to subunit inactivated influenza vaccine. Study findings and constraints: T cells newly recruited by each seasonal influenza vaccination are few, the authors suggested.

This CDR3 region has 14 residues. Germline lookup yields CDR1 SGHDT and CDR2 YYEEEE. The ends were cut back, 4 bases at V and 5 bases at J, with 15 bases in the middle. TCRdb fed the RT-PCR reads into MiXCR, producing one record per CDR3 protein. The table includes about 520,000 distinct CDR3 sequences, over 25% detected once. Sequenced here: CD4+ T cells sorted from PBMCs, sampled more than 4 days after vaccination. The rearrangement links TRBV5-6 to TRBJ2-5; TRBD2 might be the D (5 bases). This TCR was recovered from a man between 45 and 60 years old who received an inactivated influenza vaccine. The CDR3 nucleotides read TGTGCCAGCAGCCCTTGGAGCCGCGGGGAGACCCAGTACTTC. This encodes CASSPWSRGETQYF.